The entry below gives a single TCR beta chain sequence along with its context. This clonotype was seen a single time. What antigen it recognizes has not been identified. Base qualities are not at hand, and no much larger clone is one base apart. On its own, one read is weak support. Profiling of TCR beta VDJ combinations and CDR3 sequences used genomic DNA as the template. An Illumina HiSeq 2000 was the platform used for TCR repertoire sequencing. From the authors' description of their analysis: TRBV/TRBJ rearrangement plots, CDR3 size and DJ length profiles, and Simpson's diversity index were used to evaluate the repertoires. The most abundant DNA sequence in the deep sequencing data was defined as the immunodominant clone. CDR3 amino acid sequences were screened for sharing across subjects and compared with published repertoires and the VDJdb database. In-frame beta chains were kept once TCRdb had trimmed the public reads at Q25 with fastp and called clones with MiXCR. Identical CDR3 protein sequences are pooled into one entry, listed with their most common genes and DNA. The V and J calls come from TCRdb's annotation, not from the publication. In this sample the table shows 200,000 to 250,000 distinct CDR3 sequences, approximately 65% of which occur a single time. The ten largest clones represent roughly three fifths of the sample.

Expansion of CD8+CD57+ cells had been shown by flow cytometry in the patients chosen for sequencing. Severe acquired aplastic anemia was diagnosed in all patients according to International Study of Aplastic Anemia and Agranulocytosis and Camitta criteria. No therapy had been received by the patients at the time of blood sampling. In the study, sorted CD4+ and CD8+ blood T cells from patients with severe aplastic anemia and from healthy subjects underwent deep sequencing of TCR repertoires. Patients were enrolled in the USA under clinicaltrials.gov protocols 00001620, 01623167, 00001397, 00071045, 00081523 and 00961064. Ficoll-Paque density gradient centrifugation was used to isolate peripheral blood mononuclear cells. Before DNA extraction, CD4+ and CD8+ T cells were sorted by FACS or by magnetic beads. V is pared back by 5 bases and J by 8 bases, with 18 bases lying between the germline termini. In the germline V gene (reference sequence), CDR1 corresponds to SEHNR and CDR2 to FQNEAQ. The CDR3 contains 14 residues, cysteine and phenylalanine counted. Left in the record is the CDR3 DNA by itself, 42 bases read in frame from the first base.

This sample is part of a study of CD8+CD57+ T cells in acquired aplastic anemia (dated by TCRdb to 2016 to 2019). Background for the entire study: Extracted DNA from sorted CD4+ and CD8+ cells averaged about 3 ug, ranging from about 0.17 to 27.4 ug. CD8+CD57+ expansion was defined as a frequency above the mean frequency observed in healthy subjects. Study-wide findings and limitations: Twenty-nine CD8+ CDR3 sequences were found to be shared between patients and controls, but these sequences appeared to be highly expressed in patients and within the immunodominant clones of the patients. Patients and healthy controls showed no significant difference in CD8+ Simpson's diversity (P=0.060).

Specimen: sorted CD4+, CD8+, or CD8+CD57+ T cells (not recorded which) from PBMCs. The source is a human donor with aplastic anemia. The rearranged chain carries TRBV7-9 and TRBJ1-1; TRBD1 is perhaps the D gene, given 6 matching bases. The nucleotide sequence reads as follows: TGTGCCAGCAGCCTAGTGAGGGGGGCGGGAGAAGCTTTCTTT. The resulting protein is CASSLVRGAGEAFF.